Listed below are T cell receptor beta chains from one sample, sequenced in a study of graft-versus-host responses after intestinal transplantation. Profiling relied on immunoSEQ multiplex PCR, and the TCRdb table lists in-frame clones only, not all of them. The table has about 100,000 clones, roughly 87% seen once. These receptors have no identified antigens. This sample comprised unstimulated CD4+ T cells sorted from spleen or lymph node cells, obtained before transplant. The receptor set was obtained from a human donor who was the organ donor for an intestinal transplant. CDR3s include the opening cysteine and the closing phenylalanine or tryptophan. D genes are given only for firm matches. Size tells how often a clone was seen (once, few, many) or the class of an expanded clone, and some rows leave it out.

CDR3nt,CDR3aa,v_gene,j_gene,abundance,d_gene,len
TGTGCCAGCAGCCAAGATCGGGGGTACACCGGGGAGCTGTTTTTT,CASSQDRGYTGELFF,TRBV4-2,TRBJ2-2,once,-,15
TGTGCCTGGAGTCTGGCCTACGAGCAGTACTTC,CAWSLAYEQYF,TRBV30,TRBJ2-7,-,-,11
TGTGCCAGCAGTTTAGGTAGCGCCGGGTCCTACGAGCAGTACTTC,CASSLGSAGSYEQYF,TRBV7-9,TRBJ2-7,few,-,15
TGTGCCAGCAGTGACCGGGACAGGGGGCACGATCAGCCCCAGCATTTT,CASSDRDRGHDQPQHF,TRBV6-1,TRBJ1-5,-,TRBD1,16
TGTGCCAGCAGCTCGGGGACAGGGGGACAGCCCCAGCATTTT,CASSSGTGGQPQHF,TRBV5-4,TRBJ1-5,-,TRBD1,14
TGTGCCAGCAGCTTTAGAGGGGTGGACTACGAGCAGTACTTC,CASSFRGVDYEQYF,TRBV5-6,TRBJ2-7,-,-,14
TGTGCCAGCAGTTTATCAGGGAAGTATGGCTACACCTTC,CASSLSGKYGYTF,TRBV28,TRBJ1-2,once,-,13
TGCGCCAGCAGCCCGGGGGGCAGGGGAAACCAAGAGACCCAGTACTTC,CASSPGGRGNQETQYF,TRBV5-1,TRBJ2-5,-,-,16
TGTGCCTGGAGTCAACGCGATGAGCAGTTCTTC,CAWSQRDEQFF,TRBV30,TRBJ2-1,-,-,11
TGTGCCAGCAGCTTGCTTTTAACGGCGAAATCTGGGGCCAACGTCCTGACTTTC,CASSLLLTAKSGANVLTF,TRBV7-9,TRBJ2-6,-,-,18
TGCAGTGCTCGCGTGGGAGAGCAGTACTTC,CSARVGEQYF,TRBV20-1,TRBJ2-7,-,-,10
TGTGCCAGCAGCTTTTCTCTTTCCGGGGGACAGATACGCTACGAGCAGTACTTC,CASSFSLSGGQIRYEQYF,TRBV5-5,TRBJ2-7,-,-,18
TGCGCCAGCAGCTTGAGGTTGGCTGACGAGCAGTACTTC,CASSLRLADEQYF,TRBV5-1,TRBJ2-7,-,-,13
TGTGCCAGCAGTGAAGCGATGTCGGGGGGAACAGATACGCAGTATTTT,CASSEAMSGGTDTQYF,TRBV6-1,TRBJ2-3,-,TRBD2,16
TGTGCCAGCAGCTTGTTAGGGGGACAGGGGTCTCATTCACCCCTCCACTTT,CASSLLGGQGSHSPLHF,TRBV5-4,TRBJ1-6,-,TRBD1,17
TGCGCCAGCAGCTTATACCTGAGCTCTGGAAACACCATATATTTT,CASSLYLSSGNTIYF,TRBV5-1,TRBJ1-3,few,-,15
TGCGCCAGCAGCTTGGTAACTCAAGGGGAAGCTTTCTTT,CASSLVTQGEAFF,TRBV5-1,TRBJ1-1,-,-,13
TGTGCCAGCAGCCCGCTTCAGGGACAGACTTGGGGCGAGCAGTACTTC,CASSPLQGQTWGEQYF,TRBV11-2,TRBJ2-7,-,TRBD1,16
TGTGCCAGCAGCCAGGACTATGGCTACACCTTC,CASSQDYGYTF,TRBV14,TRBJ1-2,few,-,11
TGTGCCTGGAGTGAGGCCCCCTATAATTCACCCCTCCACTTT,CAWSEAPYNSPLHF,TRBV30,TRBJ1-6,-,-,14
TGTGCCAGCAGTTTCGGCCCCGGGGGCCCTCGACAGCCCCAGCATTTT,CASSFGPGGPRQPQHF,TRBV28,TRBJ1-5,-,-,16
TGTGCCAGCAGTTATAAATGGGACAGCTCCTACAATGAGCAGTTCTTC,CASSYKWDSSYNEQFF,TRBV6-5,TRBJ2-1,-,TRBD1,16
TGCGCCAGCAATTCCAAGGGTTTACAAGAGACCCAGTACTTC,CASNSKGLQETQYF,TRBV5-1,TRBJ2-5,-,-,14
TGTGCCAGCAGCGTAGGGGACGGGGGTACCTCCTACGAGCAGTACTTC,CASSVGDGGTSYEQYF,TRBV9,TRBJ2-7,-,-,16
TGTGCCAGCAGCGTAGTCGACAGACACACCGGGGAGCTGTTTTTT,CASSVVDRHTGELFF,TRBV9,TRBJ2-2,once,-,15
TGCGCCAGCAGCGACAGTTACTACGAGCAGTACTTC,CASSDSYYEQYF,TRBV23-1,TRBJ2-7,-,-,12
TGTGCCAGTAGTTCCAGACAGGGTGGGACCTACGAGCAGTACTTC,CASSSRQGGTYEQYF,TRBV19,TRBJ2-7,once,TRBD1,15
TGCGCCAGCAGAATCGGTCGGTGGACTAGCGGGGGTAATGAGCAGTTCTTC,CASRIGRWTSGGNEQFF,TRBV5-1,TRBJ2-1,-,TRBD2,17
TGCGCCAGCAGCCACCCCACGAGGGGCGAGCAGTACTTC,CASSHPTRGEQYF,TRBV4-1,TRBJ2-7,few,-,13
TGTGCCAGCAGTTTATCGCTACAGGCCGCCTACGAGCAGTACTTC,CASSLSLQAAYEQYF,TRBV28,TRBJ2-7,-,-,15
TGTGCCATCAGTGAGGGGACAGGGGCTGAGCAGTTCTTC,CAISEGTGAEQFF,TRBV10-3,TRBJ2-1,-,TRBD1,13
TGTGCCAGCAGCCCTGAGGGTCACGAGGGAAAGACCTATGGCTTC,CASSPEGHEGKTYGF,TRBV7-1,TRBJ1-2,-,-,15
TGTGCCAGCTCACCATCAGGGGGCATAACTAATGAAAAACTGTTTTTT,CASSPSGGITNEKLFF,TRBV18,TRBJ1-4,few,TRBD1,16
TGTGCCAGCAGAGACAGGGCTGGGGAAGCTTTCTTT,CASRDRAGEAFF,TRBV28,TRBJ1-1,-,TRBD1,12
TGTGCCACCCTGCTCGGGGCCAACGTCCTGACTTTC,CATLLGANVLTF,TRBV21-1,TRBJ2-6,-,-,12
TGTGCCAGCAGCTTCCCATTTGGAACTAGCATCCCAGATACGCAGTATTTT,CASSFPFGTSIPDTQYF,TRBV5-6,TRBJ2-3,-,-,17
TGTGCCAGCAGCTTAGGGTCCTTAGGTCAGCCCCAGCATTTT,CASSLGSLGQPQHF,TRBV7-9,TRBJ1-5,few,-,14
TGTGCCTGGAGCCCCAGGGGGCGGGTCTATGGCTACACCTTC,CAWSPRGRVYGYTF,TRBV30,TRBJ1-2,-,TRBD1,14
TGCGCCAGCAGCTGGAGGCCCGGGACAGGGGTAGGCGAGACCCAGTACTTC,CASSWRPGTGVGETQYF,TRBV5-1,TRBJ2-5,-,TRBD1,17
TGTGCCAGCAGCCCCCGGCTTAACACTGAAGCTTTCTTT,CASSPRLNTEAFF,TRBV7-3,TRBJ1-1,-,-,13
TGTGCCAGCAGTTTACCGCCGGGACAGGGACGGACCGGGGAGCTGTTTTTT,CASSLPPGQGRTGELFF,TRBV28,TRBJ2-2,few,TRBD1,17
TGCGCCAGCAGCCGAACAGGGGCTTACACTGAAGCTTTCTTT,CASSRTGAYTEAFF,TRBV4-1,TRBJ1-1,-,TRBD1,14
TGTGCCAGCAGACTAGGTAGCGGGGGACCCAATGAGCAGTTCTTC,CASRLGSGGPNEQFF,TRBV27,TRBJ2-1,-,TRBD2,15
TGTGCCAGCAGCTTAGCGAGGGACAGGGATGGTGAGACCCAGTACTTC,CASSLARDRDGETQYF,TRBV7-2,TRBJ2-5,-,TRBD1,16
TGCGCCAGCAGGGGGCCTAGCGGGGCCCAAGAGACCCAGTACTTC,CASRGPSGAQETQYF,TRBV5-1,TRBJ2-5,-,TRBD2,15
TGTGCCAGCTCACCCTCCGGTGGGGACAATCAGCCCCAGCATTTT,CASSPSGGDNQPQHF,TRBV18,TRBJ1-5,-,-,15
TGTGCCAGCAGTTTCGAATCTAACTATGGCTACACCTTC,CASSFESNYGYTF,TRBV28,TRBJ1-2,-,-,13
TGTGCCAGCAGTGCAACCCAGGCCCAGTACTTC,CASSATQAQYF,TRBV6-1,TRBJ2-5,-,-,11
TGCGCCAGCGGCTCCCTTCAGCGGGGCTTCACAGATACGCAGTATTTT,CASGSLQRGFTDTQYF,TRBV5-1,TRBJ2-3,-,TRBD2,16